Each of the 3 T cell receptor beta chains below was sequenced from the same sample in a study of post-analysis software for immune sequencing data (dated by TCRdb to between 2014 and 2017). Antigens for these TCRs are unknown. The library came from PCR. Instrument on record: Illumina HiSeq 2500. Unique molecular identifiers were incorporated into TCR beta cDNA libraries to reduce PCR and sequencing biases. The raw public data were reprocessed by TCRdb itself: fastp quality trimming at Q25, MiXCR clonotype calling, in-frame beta chains only. Every distinct CDR3 protein forms one entry, paired with its most common genes and DNA. The sample table records approximately 730,000 distinct CDR3 sequences; around 45% of these occur just once. The ten most abundant clones make up around 4.7% of the sample. What the research found in general, with its limitations: Significantly higher frequencies in patients than in controls were found for roughly 5 TRBV segments, including TRBV5-6, TRBV5-1 and TRBV20-1.

The sequenced material came from blood. These receptors were collected from a girl aged 10 to 17 with multiple sclerosis.

This clonotype appeared a few times. The chain couples TRBV7-9 to TRBJ2-3; D perhaps matches TRBD2 (6 bases). CDR1 SEHNR and CDR2 FQNEAQ come from the germline V gene (reference sequence). This CDR3 spans 14 amino acids. Trimming took 4 bases from V and 4 from J, leaving 12 bases between them. The CDR3 DNA reads TGTGCCAGCAGCTATACTAGCAACGCAGATACGCAGTATTTT. Translating it yields CASSYTSNADTQYF.

This chain links TRBV2 with TRBJ2-7; D could derive from TRBD1 or TRBD2 (5 bases each). The CDR3 runs to 12 residues. The V and J ends lost 6 bases and 3 bases respectively, with 9 bases between them. Germline lookup yields CDR1 SNHLY and CDR2 FYNNEI. CDR3 residues: CASRGEIYEQYF. The CDR3, as DNA: TGTGCCAGCAGGGGGGAGATCTACGAGCAGTACTTC.

The table lists this clonotype with a few counts. This chain connects TRBV12-3 or TRBV12-4 to TRBJ2-5; tentative D call: TRBD2 (6 bases). This CDR3 has 19 amino acids. V shed 3 bases and J shed 3 bases, with 26 bases lying between them. The CDR3 region is CASSFLVGGLAAKEETQYF. The CDR3 bases are TGTGCCAGCAGTTTCCTTGTCGGAGGTTTAGCGGCCAAGGAAGAGACCCAGTACTTC.